Listed below are T cell receptor beta chains from one sample, sequenced in a study of beta chain features in type 1 diabetes. Sequencing was performed with immunoSEQ multiplex PCR; in TCRdb, only in-frame clones are kept and a portion is missing. This table has around 250,000 clones, less than 35% appearing once. What was sequenced was central memory CD4+ T cells from blood. The origin of the receptors is a man aged 25-45 years in good health. Both conserved end residues are part of each CDR3. Fields, in order: V gene, J gene, CDR3 protein.

TRBV30,TRBJ1-5,CAWSPDTNQPQHF
TRBV6-5,TRBJ1-4,CATLDRGGEKLFF
TRBV28,TRBJ1-5,CVTQGSPSNQPQHF
TRBV18,TRBJ1-1,CASSPETVTEAFF
TRBV2,TRBJ2-3,CASSENRLAGDTQYF
TRBV30,TRBJ2-2,CAWKGLVNTGELFF
TRBV7-2,TRBJ2-1,CASSLVSLAANEQFF
TRBV2,TRBJ2-1,CASTKGQGSYNEQFF
TRBV5-1,TRBJ1-5,CASSPSGRDQPQHF
TRBV6-5,TRBJ1-2,CASSSLYGYTF
TRBV5-6,TRBJ2-5,CASSFGQGQETQYF
TRBV4-3,TRBJ1-5,CASSQVWQSNQPQHF
TRBV7-9,TRBJ2-7,CASSPGTEYEQYF
TRBV5-1,TRBJ2-1,CASSPGGGSALHEQFF
TRBV30,TRBJ2-7,CAWSAYAGPAGEQYF
TRBV29-1,TRBJ2-3,CSVDSSGGLTDTQYF
TRBV7-9,TRBJ2-7,CASSPLAGGSDEQYF
TRBV30,TRBJ2-2,CAWRTGIHTGELFF
TRBV29-1,TRBJ1-1,CSVDPGERKAFF
TRBV15,TRBJ2-5,CATSSRDRGRGETQYF
TRBV5-1,.,CASRTDTYEQYF
TRBV5-1,TRBJ2-5,CASSSLSGQETQYF
TRBV29-1,TRBJ1-1,CSVEDGGYTEAFF
TRBV27,TRBJ2-3,CASSLSTSGTDTQYF
TRBV27,TRBJ2-4,CASSSATGTGYF
TRBV30,TRBJ2-3,CAWSTSGGTGTQYF
TRBV9,TRBJ1-2,CASSPRLTDGYTF
TRBV10-1,TRBJ2-6,CASSPDRNNVLTF
TRBV18,TRBJ2-5,CASSPILAAQETQYF
TRBV28,TRBJ2-1,CASNEGGASYNEQFF
TRBV5-4,TRBJ2-7,CASSPGEGFYEQYF
TRBV7-2,TRBJ2-5,CASTLTSGSGQYF
TRBV7-2,TRBJ1-1,CASSLQRATEAFF
TRBV29-1,TRBJ2-1,CSVDLGSSGAHYNEQFF
TRBV27,TRBJ1-1,CASSLSTRTEAFF
TRBV9,TRBJ2-3,CASRVGPETDTQYF
TRBV7-2,TRBJ2-3,CASSLEVAGVADTQYF
TRBV5-1,TRBJ2-6,CASTWAPSGANVLTF
TRBV2,TRBJ1-6,CASQLRGGRDNSPLHF
TRBV28,TRBJ2-1,CASSLSIHEQFF
TRBV29-1,TRBJ1-5,CSVPNPRQGMNNQPQHF
TRBV27,TRBJ1-5,CASSLSLVGGQPQHF
TRBV10-3,TRBJ2-3,CAISERSDTQYF
TRBV6-5,TRBJ2-1,CASSDISSGNEQFF
TRBV7-6,TRBJ2-5,CATRSGSEETQYF
TRBV4-3,TRBJ2-5,CASSQDYRETQYF
TRBV4-3,TRBJ2-2,CASSQLSSGTATGELFF
TRBV5-1,TRBJ1-1,CASSFTGPNTEAFF
TRBV21-1,TRBJ2-5,CASRGNDTEMETQYF
TRBV18,TRBJ2-7,CASSPGPGEQYF
TRBV15,TRBJ1-2,CATSRDRSNYGYTF
TRBV5-8,TRBJ2-7,CASSWGGYEQYF